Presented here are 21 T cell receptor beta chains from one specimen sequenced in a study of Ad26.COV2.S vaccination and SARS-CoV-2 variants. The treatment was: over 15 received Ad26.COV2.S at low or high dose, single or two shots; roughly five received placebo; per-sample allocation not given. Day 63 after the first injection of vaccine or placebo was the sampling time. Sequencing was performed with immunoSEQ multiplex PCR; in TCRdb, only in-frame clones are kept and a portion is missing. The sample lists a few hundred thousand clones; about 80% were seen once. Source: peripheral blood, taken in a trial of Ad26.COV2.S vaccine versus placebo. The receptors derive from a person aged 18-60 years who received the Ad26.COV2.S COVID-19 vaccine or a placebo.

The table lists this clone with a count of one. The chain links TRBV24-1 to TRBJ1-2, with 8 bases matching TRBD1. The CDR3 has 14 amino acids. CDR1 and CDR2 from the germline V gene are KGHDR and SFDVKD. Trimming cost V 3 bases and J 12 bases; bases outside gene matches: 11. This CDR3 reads CATSDKRPGGADTF. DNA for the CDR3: TGTGCCACCAGTGATAAAAGACCAGGGGGCGCAGACACCTTC.

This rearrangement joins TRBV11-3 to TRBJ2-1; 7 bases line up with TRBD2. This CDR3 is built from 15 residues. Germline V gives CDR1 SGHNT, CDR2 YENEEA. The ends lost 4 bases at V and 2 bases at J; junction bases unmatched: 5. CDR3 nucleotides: TGTGCCAGCAGCTCACGGGAGGTCACCTACAATGAGCAGTTCTTC. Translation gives CASSSREVTYNEQFF.

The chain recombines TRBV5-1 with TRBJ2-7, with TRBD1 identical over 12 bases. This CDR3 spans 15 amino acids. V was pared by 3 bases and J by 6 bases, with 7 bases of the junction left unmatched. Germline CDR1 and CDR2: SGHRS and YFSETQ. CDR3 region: CASSSSRDRGREQYF. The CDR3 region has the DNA TGCGCCAGCAGCTCGTCCCGGGACAGGGGGCGCGAGCAGTACTTC.

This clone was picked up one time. In DNA, the CDR3 is TGTGCCAGCAGCTTGGGGGGCGGGAGTATTGTCGGCGGGGAGCTGTTTTTT. This codes for CASSLGGGSIVGGELFF. The J gene is TRBJ2-2, the V gene TRBV5-6, with 7 positions matching TRBD2. Germline loops: CDR1 SGHDT, CDR2 YYEEEE. V lost 0 bases, J lost 7 bases, and 12 bases stayed unmatched. The CDR3 has 17 residues.

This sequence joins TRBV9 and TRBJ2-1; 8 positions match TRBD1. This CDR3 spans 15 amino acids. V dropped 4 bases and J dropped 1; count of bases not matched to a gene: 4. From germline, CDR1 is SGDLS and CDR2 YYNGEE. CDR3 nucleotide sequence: TGTGCCAGCAGCCGGGACAGGTGGTCCTACAATGAGCAGTTCTTC. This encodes CASSRDRWSYNEQFF.

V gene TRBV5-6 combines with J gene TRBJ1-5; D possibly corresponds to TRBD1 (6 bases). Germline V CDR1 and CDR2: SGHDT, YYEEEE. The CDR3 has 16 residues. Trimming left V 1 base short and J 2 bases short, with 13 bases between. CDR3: CASSLTSPGGNQPQHF. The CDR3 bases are TGTGCCAGCAGCTTGACATCACCAGGGGGCAATCAGCCCCAGCATTTT.

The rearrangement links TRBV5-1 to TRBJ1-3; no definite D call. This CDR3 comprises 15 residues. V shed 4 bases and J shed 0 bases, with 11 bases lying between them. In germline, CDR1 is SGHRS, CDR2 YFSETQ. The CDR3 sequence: CASSPDGFSGNTIYF. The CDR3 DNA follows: TGCGCCAGCAGCCCGGACGGCTTCTCTGGAAACACCATATATTTT. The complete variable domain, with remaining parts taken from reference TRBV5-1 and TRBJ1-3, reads KAGVTQTPRYLIKTRGQQVTLSCSPISGHRSVSWYQQTPGQGLQFLFEYFSETQRNKGNFPGRFSGRQFSNSRSEMNVSTLELGDSALYLCASSPDGFSGNTIYFGEGSWLTVV.

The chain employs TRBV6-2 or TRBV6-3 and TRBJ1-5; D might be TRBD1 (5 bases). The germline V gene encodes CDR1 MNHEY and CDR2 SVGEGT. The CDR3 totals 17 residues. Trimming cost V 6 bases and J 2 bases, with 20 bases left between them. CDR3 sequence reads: CASSLYGALLGNQPQHF. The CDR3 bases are TGTGCCAGCAGCCTCTACGGGGCACTTCTGGGCAATCAGCCCCAGCATTTT.

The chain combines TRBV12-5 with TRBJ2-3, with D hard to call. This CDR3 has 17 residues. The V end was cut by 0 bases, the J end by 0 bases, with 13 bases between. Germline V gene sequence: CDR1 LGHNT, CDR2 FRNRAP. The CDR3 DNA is TGTGCTAGTGGTTTGGTTGGTTCTGACTTTAGCACAGATACGCAGTATTTT. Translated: CASGLVGSDFSTDTQYF.

CDR3 loop: CASSSQGREQYF. CDR3 coding DNA: TGTGCCAGCAGCTCCCAGGGTCGGGAGCAGTACTTC. The chain uses TRBV7-2 and TRBJ2-7; TRBD1 is a possible D gene (5 bases). Looked up from germline, CDR1 is SGHTA and CDR2 is FQGNSA. The ends were cut back, 4 bases at V and 7 bases at J, with 11 bases in the middle. CDR3 size: 12 residues.

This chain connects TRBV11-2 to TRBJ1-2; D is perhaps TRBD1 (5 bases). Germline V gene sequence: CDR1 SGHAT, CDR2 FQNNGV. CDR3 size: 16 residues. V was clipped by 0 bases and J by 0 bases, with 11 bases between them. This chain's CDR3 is CASSLELGRSNYGYTF. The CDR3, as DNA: TGTGCCAGCAGCTTAGAATTGGGACGGTCTAACTATGGCTACACCTTC. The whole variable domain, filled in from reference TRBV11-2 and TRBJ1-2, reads EAGVAQSPRYKIIEKRQSVAFWCNPISGHATLYWYQQILGQGPKLLIQFQNNGVVDDSQLPKDRFSAERLKGVDSTLKIQPAKLEDSAVYLCASSLELGRSNYGYTFGSGTRLTVV.

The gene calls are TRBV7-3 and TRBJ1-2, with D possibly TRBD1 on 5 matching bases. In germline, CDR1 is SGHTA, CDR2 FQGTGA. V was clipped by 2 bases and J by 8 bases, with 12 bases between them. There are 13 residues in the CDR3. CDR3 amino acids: CASSLAGTSGYTF. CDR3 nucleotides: TGTGCCAGCAGCTTAGCAGGGACGAGCGGCTACACCTTC.

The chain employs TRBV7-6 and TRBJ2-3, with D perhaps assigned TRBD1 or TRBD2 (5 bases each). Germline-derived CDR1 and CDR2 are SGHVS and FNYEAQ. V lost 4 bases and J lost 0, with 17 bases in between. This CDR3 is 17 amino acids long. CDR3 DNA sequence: TGTGCCAGCAGCTACGGGGCTAGCTCTTTTAGCACAGATACGCAGTATTTT. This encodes CASSYGASSFSTDTQYF.

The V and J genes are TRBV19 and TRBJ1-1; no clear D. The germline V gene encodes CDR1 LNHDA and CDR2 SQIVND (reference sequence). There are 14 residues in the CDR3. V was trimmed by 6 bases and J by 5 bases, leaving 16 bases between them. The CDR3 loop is CASRPSNRATEAFF. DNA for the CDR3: TGTGCCAGTAGGCCCTCCAACCGCGCAACTGAAGCTTTCTTT.

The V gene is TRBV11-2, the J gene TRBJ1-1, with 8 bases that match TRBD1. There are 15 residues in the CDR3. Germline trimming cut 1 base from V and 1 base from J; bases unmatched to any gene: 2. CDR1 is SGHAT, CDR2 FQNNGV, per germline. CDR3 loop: CASSLAQGANTEAFF. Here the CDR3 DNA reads TGTGCCAGCAGCTTAGCCCAGGGGGCGAACACTGAAGCTTTCTTT.

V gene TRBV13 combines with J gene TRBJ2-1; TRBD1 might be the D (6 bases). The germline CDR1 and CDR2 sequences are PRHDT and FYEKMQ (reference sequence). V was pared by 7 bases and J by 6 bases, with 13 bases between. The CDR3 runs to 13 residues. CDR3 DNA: TGTGCCAGCACCCTCCGAGGGGGCAATGAGCAGTTCTTC. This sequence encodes CASTLRGGNEQFF. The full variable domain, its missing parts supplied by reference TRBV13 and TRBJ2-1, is AAGVIQSPRHLIKEKRETATLKCYPIPRHDTVYWYQQGPGQDPQFLISFYEKMQSDKGSIPDRFSAQQFSDYHSELNMSSLELGDSALYFCASTLRGGNEQFFGPGTRLTVL.

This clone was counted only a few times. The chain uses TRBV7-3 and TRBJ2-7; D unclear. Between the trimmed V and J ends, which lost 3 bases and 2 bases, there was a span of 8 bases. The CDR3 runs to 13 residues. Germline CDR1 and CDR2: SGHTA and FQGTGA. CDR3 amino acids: CASSFSHTYEQYF. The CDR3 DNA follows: TGTGCCAGCAGCTTTAGTCATACCTACGAGCAGTACTTC.

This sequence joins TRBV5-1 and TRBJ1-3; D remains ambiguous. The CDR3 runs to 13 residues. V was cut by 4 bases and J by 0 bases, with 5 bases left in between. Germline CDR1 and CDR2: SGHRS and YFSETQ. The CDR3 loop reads CASSQFSGNTIYF. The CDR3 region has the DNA TGCGCCAGCAGCCAATTCTCTGGAAACACCATATATTTT.

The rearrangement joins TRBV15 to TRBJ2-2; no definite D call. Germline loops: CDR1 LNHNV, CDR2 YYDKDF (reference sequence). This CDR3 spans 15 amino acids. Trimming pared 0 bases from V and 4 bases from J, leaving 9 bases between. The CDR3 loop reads CATSRDPRLTGELFF. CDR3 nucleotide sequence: TGTGCCACCAGCAGAGATCCGCGGCTCACCGGGGAGCTGTTTTTT.

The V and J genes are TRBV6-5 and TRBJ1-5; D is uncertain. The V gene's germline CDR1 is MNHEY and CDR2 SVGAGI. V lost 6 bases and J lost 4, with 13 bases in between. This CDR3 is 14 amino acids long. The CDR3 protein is CASRGGVLNQPQHF. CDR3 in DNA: TGTGCCAGCAGGGGTGGGGTTTTGAATCAGCCCCAGCATTTT.

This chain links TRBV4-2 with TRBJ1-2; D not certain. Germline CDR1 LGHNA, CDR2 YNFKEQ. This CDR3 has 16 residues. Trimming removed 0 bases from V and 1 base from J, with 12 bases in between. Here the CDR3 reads CASSQEGGYFNYGYTF. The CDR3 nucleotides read TGTGCCAGCAGCCAAGAGGGCGGATATTTTAACTATGGCTACACCTTC.